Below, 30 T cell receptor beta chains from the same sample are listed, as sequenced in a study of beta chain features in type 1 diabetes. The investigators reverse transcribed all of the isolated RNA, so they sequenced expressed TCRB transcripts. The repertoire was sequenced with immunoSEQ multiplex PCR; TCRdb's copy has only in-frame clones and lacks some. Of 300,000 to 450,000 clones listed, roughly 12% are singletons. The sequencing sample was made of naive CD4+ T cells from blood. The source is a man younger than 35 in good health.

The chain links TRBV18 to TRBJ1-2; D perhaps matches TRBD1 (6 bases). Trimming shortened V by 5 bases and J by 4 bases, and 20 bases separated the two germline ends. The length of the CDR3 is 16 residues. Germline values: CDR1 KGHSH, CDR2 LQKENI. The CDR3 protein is CASSSPSIGGSYGYTF. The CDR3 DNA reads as TGTGCCAGCTCATCCCCTAGCATAGGGGGATCCTATGGCTACACCTTC.

CDR3 sequence reads: CAWSVSGSGEAFF. CDR3 nucleotide sequence: TGTGCCTGGAGTGTATCGGGGTCAGGTGAAGCTTTCTTT. V and J are TRBV30 and TRBJ1-1, with no clear D. Trimming removed 0 bases at V and 7 bases at J, with 12 bases between. Per germline, CDR1 GTSNPN and CDR2 SVGIG (reference sequence). The CDR3 spans 13 residues.

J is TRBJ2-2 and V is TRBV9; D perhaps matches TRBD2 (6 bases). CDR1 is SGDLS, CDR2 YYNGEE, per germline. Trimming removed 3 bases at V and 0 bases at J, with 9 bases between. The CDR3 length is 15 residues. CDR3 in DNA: TGTGCCAGCAGCGCGGGAGCCGCGAACACCGGGGAGCTGTTTTTT. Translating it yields CASSAGAANTGELFF.

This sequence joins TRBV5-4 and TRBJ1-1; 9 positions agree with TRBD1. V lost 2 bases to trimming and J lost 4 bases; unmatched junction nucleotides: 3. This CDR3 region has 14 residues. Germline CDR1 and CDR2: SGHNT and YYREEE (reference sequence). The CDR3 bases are TGTGCCAGCAGCTTACAGGGGGCTGGCACTGAAGCTTTCTTT. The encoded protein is CASSLQGAGTEAFF.

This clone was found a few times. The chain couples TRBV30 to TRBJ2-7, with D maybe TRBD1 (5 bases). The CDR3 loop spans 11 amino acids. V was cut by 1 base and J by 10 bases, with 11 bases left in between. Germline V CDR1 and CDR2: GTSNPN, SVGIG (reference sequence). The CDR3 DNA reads TGTGCCTGGAGTGCACGACAGTATCAGTACTTC. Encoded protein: CAWSARQYQYF.

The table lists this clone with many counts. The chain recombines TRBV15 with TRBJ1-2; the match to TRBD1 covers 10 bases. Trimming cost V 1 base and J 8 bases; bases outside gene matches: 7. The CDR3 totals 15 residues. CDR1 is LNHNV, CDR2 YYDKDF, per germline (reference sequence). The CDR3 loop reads CATSRGGDRGRGYTF. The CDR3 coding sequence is TGTGCCACCAGCAGAGGCGGGGACAGGGGTCGGGGCTACACCTTC.

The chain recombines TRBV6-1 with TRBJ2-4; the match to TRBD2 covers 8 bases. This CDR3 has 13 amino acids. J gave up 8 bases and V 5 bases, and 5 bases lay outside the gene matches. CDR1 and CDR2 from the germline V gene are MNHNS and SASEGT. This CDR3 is CASSRGGRDIQYF. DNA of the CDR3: TGTGCCAGCAGTCGGGGGGGCCGTGACATTCAGTACTTC.

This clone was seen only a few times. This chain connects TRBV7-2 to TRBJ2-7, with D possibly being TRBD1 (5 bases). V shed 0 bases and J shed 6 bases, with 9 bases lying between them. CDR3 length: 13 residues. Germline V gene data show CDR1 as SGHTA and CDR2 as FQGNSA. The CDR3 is CASSLAGQGEQYF. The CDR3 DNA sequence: TGTGCCAGCAGCTTAGCCGGCCAGGGCGAGCAGTACTTC. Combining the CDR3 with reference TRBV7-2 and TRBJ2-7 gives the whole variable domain GAGVSQSPSNKVTEKGKDVELRCDPISGHTALYWYRQSLGQGLEFLIYFQGNSAPDKSGLPSDRFSAERTGGSVSTLTIQRTQQEDSAVYLCASSLAGQGEQYFGPGTRLTVT.

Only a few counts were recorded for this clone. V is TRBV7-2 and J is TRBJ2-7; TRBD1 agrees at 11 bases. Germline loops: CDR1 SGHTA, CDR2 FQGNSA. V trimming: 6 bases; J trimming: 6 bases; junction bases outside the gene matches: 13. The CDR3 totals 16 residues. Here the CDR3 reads CASRKNPGQGGIEQYF. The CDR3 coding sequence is TGTGCCAGCAGAAAGAATCCGGGACAGGGGGGTATCGAGCAGTACTTC.

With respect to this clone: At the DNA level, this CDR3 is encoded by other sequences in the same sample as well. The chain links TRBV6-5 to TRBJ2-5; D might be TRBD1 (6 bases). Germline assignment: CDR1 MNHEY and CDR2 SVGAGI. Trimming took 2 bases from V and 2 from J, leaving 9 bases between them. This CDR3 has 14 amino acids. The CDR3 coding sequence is TGTGCCAGCAGTTACAGGGACACTCAAGAGACCCAGTACTTC. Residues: CASSYRDTQETQYF.

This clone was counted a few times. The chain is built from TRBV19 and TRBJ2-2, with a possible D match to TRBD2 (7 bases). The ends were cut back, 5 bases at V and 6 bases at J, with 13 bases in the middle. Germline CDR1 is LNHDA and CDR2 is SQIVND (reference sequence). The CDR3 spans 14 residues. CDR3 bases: TGTGCCAGTAGTCTCGGGGGGCGGGCCGGGGAGCTGTTTTTT. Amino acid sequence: CASSLGGRAGELFF.

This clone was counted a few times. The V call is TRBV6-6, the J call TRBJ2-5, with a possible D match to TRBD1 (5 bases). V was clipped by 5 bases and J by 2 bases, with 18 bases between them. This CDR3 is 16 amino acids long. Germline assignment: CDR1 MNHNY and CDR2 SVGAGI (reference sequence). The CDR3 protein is CASSPIRQMGQETQYF. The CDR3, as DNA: TGTGCCAGCAGTCCCATCCGACAGATGGGGCAAGAGACCCAGTACTTC.

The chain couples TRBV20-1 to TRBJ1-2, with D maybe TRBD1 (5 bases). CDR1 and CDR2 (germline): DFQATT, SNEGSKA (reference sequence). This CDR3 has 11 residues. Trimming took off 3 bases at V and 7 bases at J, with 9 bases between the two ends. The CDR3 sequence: CSASQGFGYTF. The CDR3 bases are TGCAGTGCTAGTCAGGGTTTTGGCTACACCTTC.

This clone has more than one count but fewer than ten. The CDR3, as DNA: TGTGCCAGCAGCTTACAGGGACAGTCCTACGAGCAGTACTTC. Residues: CASSLQGQSYEQYF. The V gene is TRBV7-9, the J gene TRBJ2-7; 7 bases are shared with TRBD1. CDR1 is SEHNR, CDR2 FQNEAQ, per germline (reference sequence). The CDR3 runs to 14 residues. The J segment lost 1 base and the V segment lost 2 bases, leaving 2 bases of the junction unmatched.

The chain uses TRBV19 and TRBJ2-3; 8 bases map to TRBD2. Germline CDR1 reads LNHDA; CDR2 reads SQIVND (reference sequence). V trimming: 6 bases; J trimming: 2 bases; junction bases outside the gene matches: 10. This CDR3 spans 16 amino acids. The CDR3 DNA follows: TGTGCCAGTAGGCCGCAAGCGGGAGTTGTCACAGATACGCAGTATTTT. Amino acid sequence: CASRPQAGVVTDTQYF.

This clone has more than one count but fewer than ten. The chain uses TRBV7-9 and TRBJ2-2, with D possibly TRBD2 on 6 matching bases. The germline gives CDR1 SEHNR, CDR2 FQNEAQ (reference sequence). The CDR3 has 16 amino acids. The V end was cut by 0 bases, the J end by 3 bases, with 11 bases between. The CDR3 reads CASSLAPGVYTGELFF. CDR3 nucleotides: TGTGCCAGCAGCTTAGCGCCGGGAGTCTACACCGGGGAGCTGTTTTTT.

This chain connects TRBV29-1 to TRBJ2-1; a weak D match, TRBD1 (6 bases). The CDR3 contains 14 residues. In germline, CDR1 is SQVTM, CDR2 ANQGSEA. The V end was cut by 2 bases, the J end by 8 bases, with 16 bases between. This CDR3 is CSVEQGHGVDEQFF. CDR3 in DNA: TGCAGCGTTGAACAGGGGCATGGGGTTGATGAGCAGTTCTTC.

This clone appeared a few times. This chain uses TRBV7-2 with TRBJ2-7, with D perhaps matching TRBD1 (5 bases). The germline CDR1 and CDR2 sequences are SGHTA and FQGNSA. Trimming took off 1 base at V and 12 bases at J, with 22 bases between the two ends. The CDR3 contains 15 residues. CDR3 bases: TGTGCCAGCAGCTTAGGGGGCGCCTCATTATCGGATCTGTACTTC. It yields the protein CASSLGGASLSDLYF. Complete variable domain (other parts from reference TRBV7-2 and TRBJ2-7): GAGVSQSPSNKVTEKGKDVELRCDPISGHTALYWYRQSLGQGLEFLIYFQGNSAPDKSGLPSDRFSAERTGGSVSTLTIQRTQQEDSAVYLCASSLGGASLSDLYFGPGTRLTVT.

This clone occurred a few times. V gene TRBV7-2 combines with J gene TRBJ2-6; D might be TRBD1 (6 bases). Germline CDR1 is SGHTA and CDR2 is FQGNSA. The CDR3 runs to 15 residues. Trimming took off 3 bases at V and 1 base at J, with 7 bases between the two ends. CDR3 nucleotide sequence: TGTGCCAGCAGCTTCAGGGGTTCTGGGGCCAACGTCCTGACTTTC. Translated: CASSFRGSGANVLTF.

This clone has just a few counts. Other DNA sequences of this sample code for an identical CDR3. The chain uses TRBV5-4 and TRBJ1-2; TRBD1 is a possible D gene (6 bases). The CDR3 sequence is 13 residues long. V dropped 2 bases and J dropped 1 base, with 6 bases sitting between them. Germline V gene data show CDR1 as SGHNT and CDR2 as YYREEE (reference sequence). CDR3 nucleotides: TGTGCCAGCAGCTTACAGGGTAACTATGGCTACACCTTC. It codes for CASSLQGNYGYTF.

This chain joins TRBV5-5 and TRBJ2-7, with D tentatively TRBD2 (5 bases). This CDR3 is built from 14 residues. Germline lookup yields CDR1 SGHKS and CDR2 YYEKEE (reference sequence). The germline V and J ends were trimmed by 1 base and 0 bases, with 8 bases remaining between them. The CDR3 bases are TGTGCCAGCAGCTTGCTTGGGAGCTCCTACGAGCAGTACTTC. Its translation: CASSLLGSSYEQYF.

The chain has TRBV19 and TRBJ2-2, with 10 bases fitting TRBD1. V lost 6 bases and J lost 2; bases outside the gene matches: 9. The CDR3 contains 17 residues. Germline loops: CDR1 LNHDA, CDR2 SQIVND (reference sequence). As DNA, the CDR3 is TGTGCCAGTAGCGCCGGGACAGGGGTCACCAACACCGGGGAGCTGTTTTTT. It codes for CASSAGTGVTNTGELFF.

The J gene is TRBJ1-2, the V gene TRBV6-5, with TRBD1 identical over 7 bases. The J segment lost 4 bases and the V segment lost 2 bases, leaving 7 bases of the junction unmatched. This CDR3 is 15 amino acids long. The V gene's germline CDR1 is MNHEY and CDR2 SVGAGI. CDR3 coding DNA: TGTGCCAGCAGTTACGCGGTCGGGACAGTCTATGGCTACACCTTC. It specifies CASSYAVGTVYGYTF.

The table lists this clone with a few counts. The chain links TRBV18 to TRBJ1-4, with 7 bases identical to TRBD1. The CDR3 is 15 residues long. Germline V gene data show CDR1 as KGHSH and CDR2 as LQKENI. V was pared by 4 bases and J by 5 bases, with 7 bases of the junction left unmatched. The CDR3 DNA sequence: TGTGCCAGCTCACGGACGGACAGGACGAATGAAAAACTGTTTTTT. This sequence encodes CASSRTDRTNEKLFF.

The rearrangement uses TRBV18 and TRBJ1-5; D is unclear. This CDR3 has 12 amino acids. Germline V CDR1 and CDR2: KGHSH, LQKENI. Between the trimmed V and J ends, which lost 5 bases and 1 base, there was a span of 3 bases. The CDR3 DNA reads TGTGCCAGCTCAGCGAGCAATCAGCCCCAGCATTTT. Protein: CASSASNQPQHF. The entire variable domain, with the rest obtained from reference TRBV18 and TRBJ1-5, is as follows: NAGVMQNPRHLVRRRGQEARLRCSPMKGHSHVYWYRQLPEEGLKFMVYLQKENIIDESGMPKERFSAEFPKEGPSILRIQQVVRGDSAAYFCASSASNQPQHFGDGTRLSIL.

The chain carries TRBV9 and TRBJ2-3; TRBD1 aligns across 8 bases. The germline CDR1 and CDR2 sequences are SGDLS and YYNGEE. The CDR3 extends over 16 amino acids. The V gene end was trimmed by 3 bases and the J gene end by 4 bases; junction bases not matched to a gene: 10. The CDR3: CASSATGAGGPDTQYF. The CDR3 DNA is TGTGCCAGCAGCGCCACGGGGGCAGGGGGCCCAGATACGCAGTATTTT.

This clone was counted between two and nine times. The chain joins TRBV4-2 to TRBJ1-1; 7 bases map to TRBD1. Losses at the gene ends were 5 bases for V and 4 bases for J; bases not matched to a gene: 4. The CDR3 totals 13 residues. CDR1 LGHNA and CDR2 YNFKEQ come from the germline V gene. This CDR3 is CASSEDRSTEAFF. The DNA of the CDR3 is TGTGCCAGCAGCGAGGACAGGTCCACTGAAGCTTTCTTT.

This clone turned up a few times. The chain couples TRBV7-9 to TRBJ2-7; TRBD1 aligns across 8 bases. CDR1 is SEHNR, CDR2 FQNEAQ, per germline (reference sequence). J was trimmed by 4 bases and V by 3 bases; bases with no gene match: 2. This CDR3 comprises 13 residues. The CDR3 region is CASSFGTGYEQYF. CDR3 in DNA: TGTGCCAGCAGCTTCGGGACAGGATACGAGCAGTACTTC.

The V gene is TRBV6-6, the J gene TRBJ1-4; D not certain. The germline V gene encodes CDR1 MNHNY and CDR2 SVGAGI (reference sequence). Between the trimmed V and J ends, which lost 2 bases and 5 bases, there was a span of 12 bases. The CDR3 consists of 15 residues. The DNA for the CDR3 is TGTGCCAGCAGTTACCTGGCAGGCCTGAATGAAAAACTGTTTTTT. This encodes CASSYLAGLNEKLFF.

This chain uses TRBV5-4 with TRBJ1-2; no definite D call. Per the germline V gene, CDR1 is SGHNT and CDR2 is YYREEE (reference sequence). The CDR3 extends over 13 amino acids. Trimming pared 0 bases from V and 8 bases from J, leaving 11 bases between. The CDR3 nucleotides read TGTGCCAGCAGCTTGGACTGGGCGGGAGGCTACACCTTC. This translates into CASSLDWAGGYTF. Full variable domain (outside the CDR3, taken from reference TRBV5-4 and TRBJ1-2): ETGVTQSPTHLIKTRGQQVTLRCSSQSGHNTVSWYQQALGQGPQFIFQYYREEENGRGNFPPRFSGLQFPNYSSELNVNALELDDSALYLCASSLDWAGGYTFGSGTRLTVV.